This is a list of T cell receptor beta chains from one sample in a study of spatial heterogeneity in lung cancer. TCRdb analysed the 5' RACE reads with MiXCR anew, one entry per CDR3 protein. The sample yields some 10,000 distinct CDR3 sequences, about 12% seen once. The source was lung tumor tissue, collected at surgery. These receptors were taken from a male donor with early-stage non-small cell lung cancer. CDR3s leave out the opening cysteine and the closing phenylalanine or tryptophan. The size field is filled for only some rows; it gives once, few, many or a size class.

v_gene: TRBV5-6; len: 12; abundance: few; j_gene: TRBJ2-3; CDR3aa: ASSFEEGADTQY
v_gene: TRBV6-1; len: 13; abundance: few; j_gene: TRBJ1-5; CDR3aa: ASKAGDYSNQPQH
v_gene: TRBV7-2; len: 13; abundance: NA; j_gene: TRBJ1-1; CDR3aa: ASSPRTGSYTEAF
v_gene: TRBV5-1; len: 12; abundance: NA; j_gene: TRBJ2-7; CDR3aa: ASSLGTGSVEQY
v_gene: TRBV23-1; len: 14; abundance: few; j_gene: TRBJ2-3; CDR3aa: ASSQRGQGAGDTQY
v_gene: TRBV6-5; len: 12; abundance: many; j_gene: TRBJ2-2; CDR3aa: ASSYDSGTGELF
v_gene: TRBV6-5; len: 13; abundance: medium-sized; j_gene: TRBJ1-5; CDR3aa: ATSAFGGPGQPQH
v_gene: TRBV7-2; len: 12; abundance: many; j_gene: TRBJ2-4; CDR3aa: ASSLSKAKNIQY
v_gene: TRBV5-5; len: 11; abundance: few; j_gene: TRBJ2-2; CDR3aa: ASSFVWDGELF
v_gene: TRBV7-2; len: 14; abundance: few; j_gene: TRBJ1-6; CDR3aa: ASSLGGDYYNSPLH
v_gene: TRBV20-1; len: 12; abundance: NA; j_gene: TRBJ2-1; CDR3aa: SARKALGHNGQF
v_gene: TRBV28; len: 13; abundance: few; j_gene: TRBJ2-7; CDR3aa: ASSLPGEESYEQY
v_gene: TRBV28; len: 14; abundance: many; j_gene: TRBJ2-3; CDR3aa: ASSTPWEGMSDTQY
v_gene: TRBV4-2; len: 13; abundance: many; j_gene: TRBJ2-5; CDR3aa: ASSQDGVPVETQY
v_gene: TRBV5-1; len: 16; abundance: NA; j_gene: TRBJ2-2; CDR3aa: ASSQKPLGQSSTGELF
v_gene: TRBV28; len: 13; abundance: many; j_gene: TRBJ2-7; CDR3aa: ASSFNGGGPVEQY
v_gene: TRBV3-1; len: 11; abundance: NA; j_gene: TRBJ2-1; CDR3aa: ASSPPLDNEQF
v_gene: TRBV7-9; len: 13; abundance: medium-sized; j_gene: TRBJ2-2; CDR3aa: ASSRSGGRTGELF
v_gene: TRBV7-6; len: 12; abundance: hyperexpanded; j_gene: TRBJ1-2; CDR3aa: ASSPLLLGGRYT